The 4 T cell receptor beta chains presented below share a single source sample, sequenced in a study of cytomegalovirus exposure and HLA in healthy donors. The PCR was carried out with 60 Vbeta primers and 13 Jbeta primers. TCRdb keeps only in-frame clones here, not all; method: immunoSEQ multiplex PCR. The profile shows fewer than 250,000 clones, 60% to 80% of them singletons. Sequenced material: PBMCs. The receptors were sampled from a male donor in good health and CMV-seronegative.

In its sample, this clone was seen a few times. The chain is built from TRBV19 and TRBJ2-1; 13 bases fit TRBD2. V was pared by 1 base and J by 6 bases, with 6 bases of the junction left unmatched. The CDR3 spans 17 residues. CDR1 is LNHDA and CDR2 is SQIVND in the germline V gene (reference sequence). The CDR3 is CASSIGLLAGGPNEQFF. In nucleotides, the CDR3 is TGTGCCAGTAGTATAGGATTACTAGCGGGGGGGCCCAATGAGCAGTTCTTC. Using reference TRBV19 and TRBJ2-1 for the parts outside the CDR3, the full variable domain is DGGITQSPKYLFRKEGQNVTLSCEQNLNHDAMYWYRQDPGQGLRLIYYSQIVNDFQKGDIAEGYSVSREKKESFPLTVTSAQKNPTAFYLCASSIGLLAGGPNEQFFGPGTRLTVL.

The chain combines TRBV6-1 with TRBJ1-3; tentative D call: TRBD1 (6 bases). CDR3 length equals 17 residues. Trimming removed 1 base at V and 4 bases at J, with 17 bases between. Germline V gene sequence: CDR1 MNHNS, CDR2 SASEGT. CDR3 loop: CASSEVVGATSGNTIYF. CDR3 nucleotide sequence: TGTGCCAGCAGTGAAGTGGTGGGGGCGACTTCAGGAAACACCATATATTTT.

The rearrangement links TRBV19 to TRBJ2-3; TRBD2 aligns across 7 bases. V shed 3 bases, J shed 2 bases, and the junction held 2 bases outside the gene matches. The CDR3 sequence is 14 residues long. Per germline, CDR1 LNHDA and CDR2 SQIVND (reference sequence). CDR3 protein: CASSIQRDTDTQYF. Here the CDR3 DNA reads TGTGCCAGTAGTATCCAGCGGGACACAGATACGCAGTATTTT. The variable domain in full, with the rest retrieved from reference TRBV19 and TRBJ2-3, is DGGITQSPKYLFRKEGQNVTLSCEQNLNHDAMYWYRQDPGQGLRLIYYSQIVNDFQKGDIAEGYSVSREKKESFPLTVTSAQKNPTAFYLCASSIQRDTDTQYFGPGTRLTVL.

V gene TRBV6-5 combines with J gene TRBJ1-2, with TRBD1 matching over 9 bases. V lost 6 bases to trimming and J lost 10 bases; unmatched junction nucleotides: 6. Germline values: CDR1 MNHEY, CDR2 SVGAGI. The CDR3 spans 12 residues. Written as DNA, the CDR3 is TGTGCCAGCAGACAGGGGGCTGGGTTCTACACCTTC. It encodes CASRQGAGFYTF.